A selection of T cell receptor beta chains follows, all from one sample in a study of glioma-infiltrating T cells. From the multiplex PCR reads, TCRdb called clonotypes with MiXCR, one entry per CDR3 protein. The sample shows 100,000 to 150,000 distinct CDR3 sequences, more than 20% of them seen only once. The material sequenced was glioma tissue, nonneoplastic brain tissue, or PBMCs (not recorded which). Receptors originate from a human donor with low-grade glioma or glioblastoma, undergoing nonglioma brain surgery, or in good health (not recorded which). Both conserved end residues are part of each CDR3. The listing skips clone size in some rows; elsewhere it reads once, few, many or a size class.

size: many; length: 16; V: TRBV20-1; CDR3: CSARDLTGLLVDEQFF
size: many; length: 16; V: TRBV28; CDR3: CASSLAQIYSNQPQHF
size: many; length: 13; V: TRBV24-1; CDR3: CATSEPDREAQYF
size: many; length: 14; V: TRBV6-1; CDR3: CASDGSLSSYEQYF
size: many; length: 14; V: TRBV4-2; CDR3: CASSPRQRGYEQYF
size: -; length: 14; V: TRBV28; CDR3: CASSQPREMPEALF
size: few; length: 16; V: TRBV18; CDR3: CASSPFDSTSGNTIYF
size: -; length: 14; V: TRBV7-2; CDR3: CAGSLGREYYEQYF
size: -; length: 18; V: TRBV30; CDR3: CAWSDVKMGRDPSYEQYF
size: many; length: 18; V: TRBV28; CDR3: CASSRPLAGVSGANVLTF
size: many; length: 13; V: TRBV10-3; CDR3: CAISDGTGIEAFF
size: many; length: 14; V: TRBV10-3; CDR3: CAISAFTSSYEQYF
size: -; length: 13; V: TRBV6-1; CDR3: CARRGPGRAPPPF
size: many; length: 11; V: TRBV24-1; CDR3: CATSSGEGQFF
size: -; length: 15; V: TRBV12-3/TRBV12-4; CDR3: CASSPFEKGVETQYF
size: many; length: 14; V: TRBV4-3; CDR3: CASSQFRGYHEQYF
size: many; length: 14; V: TRBV6-1; CDR3: CASSERRSSYEQYF
size: many; length: 13; V: TRBV19; CDR3: CASSISGTYEQYF
size: many; length: 18; V: TRBV7-9; CDR3: CASSLVVRPTSGTNEQFF
size: many; length: 14; V: TRBV4-1; CDR3: CASSQPQGRGIQYF
size: -; length: 15; V: TRBV12-3/TRBV12-4; CDR3: CASSLSGLAKNIKYF
size: -; length: 15; V: TRBV27; CDR3: CASSGTSGTYNEKFF
size: many; length: 13; V: TRBV10-3; CDR3: CAINQGSNQPQHF
size: -; length: 17; V: TRBV3-1; CDR3: CASSQDLGRWDFAEAFF
size: -; length: 14; V: TRBV12-3/TRBV12-4; CDR3: CASIDRAPYNEQFF
size: many; length: 17; V: TRBV4-1; CDR3: CASSQAPWGRSNQPQHF
size: many; length: 14; V: TRBV2; CDR3: CASRRLGGHYGYTF
size: few; length: 17; V: TRBV7-2; CDR3: CASSSGLAVPSYNEQFF
size: -; length: 12; V: TRBV29-1; CDR3: CSVDTYATEAFF
size: many; length: 12; V: TRBV7-2; CDR3: CASSLVQGPKYF
size: many; length: 13; V: TRBV6-1; CDR3: CASSEAESYEQYF
size: -; length: 12; V: TRBV29-1; CDR3: CSVATPGTEAFF
size: -; length: 17; V: TRBV6-6; CDR3: CASSYWSPGRGVTEAFF
size: many; length: 16; V: TRBV2; CDR3: CASRAAGLAGRNEQFF
size: many; length: 14; V: TRBV2; CDR3: CASNHPGTSYEQYF
size: many; length: 15; V: TRBV27; CDR3: CASSPDREPWNEQFF
size: many; length: 12; V: TRBV7-9; CDR3: CASSRGIYEQYF
size: many; length: 15; V: TRBV7-8; CDR3: CASSAIQGVGETQYF
size: few; length: 15; V: TRBV5-1; CDR3: CASSLMTGLTGELFF
size: many; length: 12; V: TRBV6-1; CDR3: CASSSHQKTQYF
size: -; length: 15; V: TRBV2; CDR3: CASSEAPEKEDTQYF
size: many; length: 12; V: TRBV20-1; CDR3: CSASGQTYEQYF
size: many; length: 14; V: TRBV28; CDR3: CASSRSGRPETQYF
size: many; length: 16; V: TRBV18; CDR3: CASSPQAGTANTEAFF
size: many; length: 14; V: TRBV2; CDR3: CASSDKIITDTQYF
size: once; length: 13; V: TRBV29-1; CDR3: CSVGKGTSDEQYF
size: -; length: 15; V: TRBV7-2; CDR3: CASSLDSGSGGTQYF
size: -; length: 15; V: TRBV5-4; CDR3: CASSFIAGGQHEQYF
size: -; length: 15; V: TRBV29-1; CDR3: CSVDNGLRNTGELFF
size: many; length: 13; V: TRBV27; CDR3: CASSLWGNTEAFF
size: -; length: 15; V: TRBV5-4; CDR3: CASSLTSGSSGEQYF
size: many; length: 12; V: TRBV11-2; CDR3: CASSPNSYEQYF
size: many; length: 13; V: TRBV12-3/TRBV12-4; CDR3: CASSGFSNQPQHF
size: -; length: 15; V: TRBV7-2; CDR3: CASSLTRRLSDTQYF
size: -; length: 13; V: TRBV10-3; CDR3: CAIREGEGHPRHF
size: many; length: 12; V: TRBV7-9; CDR3: CASSSSEDGYTF
size: many; length: 15; V: TRBV4-1; CDR3: CASSQGTSVSYEQYF
size: once; length: 16; V: TRBV20-1; CDR3: CSAREWGGAGRYDQYF
size: many; length: 12; V: TRBV18; CDR3: CASSPERDLQYF
size: many; length: 16; V: TRBV6-1; CDR3: CASSLTGWTINTEAFF